The next 11 T cell receptor beta chains were all read from a single sample in a study of long-term antiretroviral therapy in people with HIV. Version v3.0 of the immunoSEQ assay ran at survey level. Sequencing was performed with immunoSEQ multiplex PCR; in TCRdb, only in-frame clones are kept and a portion is missing. Of tens of thousands of clones in the sample, 85% were seen once. Material: unsorted PBMCs, obtained 2.3 years after starting antiretroviral therapy. These receptors all stem from a man aged 35-49 years with HIV.

The chain combines TRBV11-2 with TRBJ2-7; no reliable D call. CDR1 SGHAT and CDR2 FQNNGV come from the germline V gene. The CDR3 extends over 13 amino acids. Trimming pared 2 bases from V and 6 bases from J, leaving 11 bases between. This CDR3 reads CASSLMVSSEQYF. CDR3 sequence (DNA): TGTGCCAGCAGCTTAATGGTTTCATCCGAGCAGTACTTC.

This clone was seen only a few times. The rearrangement links TRBV7-9 to TRBJ2-1; D call uncertain. The germline V gene has CDR1 SEHNR and CDR2 FQNEAQ (reference sequence). This CDR3 has 12 amino acids. V lost 8 bases to trimming and J lost 5 bases, with 10 bases between them. DNA for the CDR3: TGTGCCAGCGTTGGTCGGAACAATGAGCAGTTCTTC. This codes for CASVGRNNEQFF. The whole variable domain, filled in from reference TRBV7-9 and TRBJ2-1, reads DTGVSQNPRHKITKRGQNVTFRCDPISEHNRLYWYRQTLGQGPEFLTYFQNEAQLEKSRLLSDRFSAERPKGSFSTLEIQRTEQGDSAMYLCASVGRNNEQFFGPGTRLTVL.

The genes are TRBV30 and TRBJ2-2; a weak D match, TRBD2 (6 bases). Germline V gene data show CDR1 as GTSNPN and CDR2 as SVGIG (reference sequence). V dropped 4 bases and J dropped 1 base, with 13 bases sitting between them. The length of the CDR3 is 15 residues. The CDR3 DNA reads as TGTGCCTGGACCGCCGGGACTTTGAACACCGGGGAGCTGTTTTTT. It codes for CAWTAGTLNTGELFF.

V and J are TRBV4-1 and TRBJ1-2; a possible D gene is TRBD1 (6 bases). Germline V gene data show CDR1 as MGHRA and CDR2 as YSYEKL. The CDR3 length is 18 residues. Trimming took 1 base from V and 0 from J, leaving 18 bases between them. CDR3 DNA sequence: TGCGCCAGCAGCCAAGTTCAGGGCAGGGGAGCAGCTAACTATGGCTACACCTTC. Translated, it gives CASSQVQGRGAANYGYTF.

This clone was picked up a small number of times. The J gene is TRBJ1-2, the V gene TRBV5-6; D not certain. This CDR3 comprises 14 residues. V shed 0 bases and J shed 8 bases, with 14 bases lying between them. From germline, CDR1 is SGHDT and CDR2 YYEEEE. The CDR3 DNA reads TGTGCCAGCAGCTTGGTCGGGGTCGCGGGGGGCTACACCTTC. Encoded protein: CASSLVGVAGGYTF.

The chain recombines TRBV11-2 with TRBJ2-7; a weak D match, TRBD2 (6 bases). Germline CDR1 SGHAT, CDR2 FQNNGV. The CDR3 runs 13 residues. The V end lost 4 bases, the J end lost 3 bases, and 10 bases lay between the germline ends. The DNA of the CDR3 is TGTGCCAGCAGCTCGGAGGAGGGCTACGAGCAGTACTTC. It is translated as CASSSEEGYEQYF.

The V and J genes are TRBV27 and TRBJ2-1; 7 bases are a match to TRBD1. The V and J ends lost 4 bases and 12 bases, in that order; junction bases with no gene match: 15. CDR3 length equals 15 residues. Germline CDR1 reads MNHEY; CDR2 reads SMNVEV (reference sequence). The CDR3 DNA sequence: TGTGCCAGCAGTTCTTCAGGGGGTTCATTTATCCGGCAGTTCTTC. Encoded protein: CASSSSGGSFIRQFF.

The chain is built from TRBV19 and TRBJ1-5; D is possibly TRBD1 (6 bases). CDR1 and CDR2 from the germline V gene are LNHDA and SQIVND (reference sequence). This CDR3 is 14 amino acids long. Trimming removed 7 bases from V and 6 bases from J, with 16 bases in between. CDR3 coding DNA: TGTGCCAGTAAATCCGGCCAGGGGAGTCAGCCCCAGCATTTT. It codes for CASKSGQGSQPQHF.

This clone was recorded a few times. The chain combines TRBV5-6 with TRBJ1-1, with D possibly matching TRBD1 (6 bases). Germline assignment: CDR1 SGHDT and CDR2 YYEEEE. CDR3 length: 16 amino acids. The V gene lost 0 bases and the J gene lost 0 bases, with 12 bases spanning the gap. The CDR3 reads CASSLDGQGLNTEAFF. CDR3 coding DNA: TGTGCCAGCAGCTTGGATGGGCAGGGGTTGAACACTGAAGCTTTCTTT. Using reference TRBV5-6 and TRBJ1-1 for the parts outside the CDR3, the full variable domain is DAGVTQSPTHLIKTRGQQVTLRCSPKSGHDTVSWYQQALGQGPQFIFQYYEEEERQRGNFPDRFSGHQFPNYSSELNVNALLLGDSALYLCASSLDGQGLNTEAFFGQGTRLTVV.

This clone was seen more than once but under ten times. The gene calls are TRBV6-5 and TRBJ1-1; D is uncertain. The CDR3 length is 14 residues. CDR1 and CDR2 from the germline V gene are MNHEY and SVGAGI. Between the trimmed V and J ends, which lost 6 bases and 0 bases, there was a span of 11 bases. The CDR3: CASRRSSMNTEAFF. The CDR3 DNA reads as TGTGCCAGCAGACGGAGCAGCATGAACACTGAAGCTTTCTTT.

The rearrangement uses TRBV11-1 and TRBJ2-7; TRBD1 aligns across 11 bases. This CDR3 has 14 amino acids. V lost 5 bases and J lost 4; bases outside the gene matches: 4. CDR1 is SGHAT, CDR2 FQDESV, per germline (reference sequence). The CDR3 coding sequence is TGTGCCAGCAGCAGCCGGGACAGGGGGTACGAGCAGTACTTC. Protein: CASSSRDRGYEQYF.